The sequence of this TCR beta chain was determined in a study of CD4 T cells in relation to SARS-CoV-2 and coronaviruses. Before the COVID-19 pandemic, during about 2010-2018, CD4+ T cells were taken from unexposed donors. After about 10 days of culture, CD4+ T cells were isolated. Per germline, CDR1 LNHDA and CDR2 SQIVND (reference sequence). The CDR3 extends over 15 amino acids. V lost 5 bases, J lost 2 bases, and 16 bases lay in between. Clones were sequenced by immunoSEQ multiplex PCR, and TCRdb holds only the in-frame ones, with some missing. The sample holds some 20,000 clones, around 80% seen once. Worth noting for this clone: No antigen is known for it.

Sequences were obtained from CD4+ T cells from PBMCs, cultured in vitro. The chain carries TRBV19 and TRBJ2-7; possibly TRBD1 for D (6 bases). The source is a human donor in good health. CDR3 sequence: CASSRDQGPPYEQYF. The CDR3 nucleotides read TGTGCCAGTAGTCGGGATCAGGGGCCCCCCTACGAGCAGTACTTC.